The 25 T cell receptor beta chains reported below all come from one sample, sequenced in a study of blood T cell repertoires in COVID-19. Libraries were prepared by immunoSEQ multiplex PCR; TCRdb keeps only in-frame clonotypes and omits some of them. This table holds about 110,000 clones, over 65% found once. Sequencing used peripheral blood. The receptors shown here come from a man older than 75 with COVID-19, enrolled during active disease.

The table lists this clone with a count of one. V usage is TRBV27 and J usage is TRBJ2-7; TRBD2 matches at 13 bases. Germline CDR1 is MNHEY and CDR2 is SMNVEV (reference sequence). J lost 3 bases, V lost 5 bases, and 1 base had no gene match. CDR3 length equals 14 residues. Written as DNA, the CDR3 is TGTGCCAGCAGTCGGACTAGCGGGGGCTACGAGCAGTACTTC. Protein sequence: CASSRTSGGYEQYF.

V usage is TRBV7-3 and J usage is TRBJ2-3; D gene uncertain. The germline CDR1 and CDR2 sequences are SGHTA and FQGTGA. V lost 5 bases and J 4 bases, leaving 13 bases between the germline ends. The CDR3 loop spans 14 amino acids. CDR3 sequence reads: CASSPEVASDTQYF. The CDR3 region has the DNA TGTGCCAGCAGCCCCGAGGTGGCCTCAGATACGCAGTATTTT. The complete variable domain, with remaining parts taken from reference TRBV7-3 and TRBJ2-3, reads GAGVSQTPSNKVTEKGKYVELRCDPISGHTALYWYRQSLGQGPEFLIYFQGTGAADDSGLPNDRFFAVRPEGSVSTLKIQRTERGDSAVYLCASSPEVASDTQYFGPGTRLTVL.

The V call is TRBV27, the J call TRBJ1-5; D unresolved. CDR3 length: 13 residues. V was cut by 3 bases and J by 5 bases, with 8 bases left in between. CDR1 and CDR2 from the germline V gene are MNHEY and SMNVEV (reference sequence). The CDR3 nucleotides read TGTGCCAGCAGTTTGTACGGGGATCAGCCCCAGCATTTT. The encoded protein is CASSLYGDQPQHF.

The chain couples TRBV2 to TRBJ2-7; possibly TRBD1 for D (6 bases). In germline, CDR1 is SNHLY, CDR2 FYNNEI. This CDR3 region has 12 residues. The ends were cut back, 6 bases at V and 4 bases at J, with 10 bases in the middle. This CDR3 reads CASRRQEYEQYF. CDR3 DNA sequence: TGTGCCAGCAGAAGACAGGAGTACGAGCAGTACTTC.

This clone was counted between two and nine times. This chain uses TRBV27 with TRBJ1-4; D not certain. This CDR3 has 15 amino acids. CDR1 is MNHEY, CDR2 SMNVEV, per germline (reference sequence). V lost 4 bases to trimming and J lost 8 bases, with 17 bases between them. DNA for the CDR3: TGTGCCAGCAGTTATAGGGCTGTGAGGGAGGAAAAACTGTTTTTT. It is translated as CASSYRAVREEKLFF.

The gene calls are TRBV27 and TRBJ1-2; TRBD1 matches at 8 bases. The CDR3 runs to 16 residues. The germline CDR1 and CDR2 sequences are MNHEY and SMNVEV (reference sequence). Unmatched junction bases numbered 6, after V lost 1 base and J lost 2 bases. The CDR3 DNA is TGTGCCAGCAGTTTATACGGGACAGGCGACAACTATGGCTACACCTTC. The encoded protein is CASSLYGTGDNYGYTF.

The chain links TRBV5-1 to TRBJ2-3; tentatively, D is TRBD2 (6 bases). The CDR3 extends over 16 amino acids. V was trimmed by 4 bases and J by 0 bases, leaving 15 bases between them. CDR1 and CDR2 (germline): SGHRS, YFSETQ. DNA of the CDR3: TGCGCCAGCAGCCTCACCGGGAGAACTAGCACAGATACGCAGTATTTT. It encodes CASSLTGRTSTDTQYF.

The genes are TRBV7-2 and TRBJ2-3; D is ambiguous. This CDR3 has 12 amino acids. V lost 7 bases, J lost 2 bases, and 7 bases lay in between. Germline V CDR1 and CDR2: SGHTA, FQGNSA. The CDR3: CASNRPTDTQYF. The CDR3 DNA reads TGTGCCAGCAACAGACCCACAGATACGCAGTATTTT.

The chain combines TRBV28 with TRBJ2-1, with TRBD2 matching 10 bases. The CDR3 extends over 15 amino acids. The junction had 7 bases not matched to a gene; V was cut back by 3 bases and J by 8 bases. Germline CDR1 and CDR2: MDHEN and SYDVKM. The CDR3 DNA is TGTGCCAGCAGTTTTCTAGCGGGAGTTGGTCATGAGCAGTTCTTC. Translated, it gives CASSFLAGVGHEQFF.

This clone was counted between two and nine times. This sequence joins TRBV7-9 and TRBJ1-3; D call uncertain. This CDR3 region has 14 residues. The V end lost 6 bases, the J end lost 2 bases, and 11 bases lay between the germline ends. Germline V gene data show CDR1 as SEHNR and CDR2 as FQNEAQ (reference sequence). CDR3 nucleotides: TGTGCCAGCAGACATACACGGGCTGGAAACACCATATATTTT. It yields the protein CASRHTRAGNTIYF.

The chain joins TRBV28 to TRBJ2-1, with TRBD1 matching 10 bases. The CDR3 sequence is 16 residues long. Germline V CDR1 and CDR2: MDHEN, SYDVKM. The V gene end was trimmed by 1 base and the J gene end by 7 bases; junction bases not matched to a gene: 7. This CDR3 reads CASSLLTGGAWNEQFF. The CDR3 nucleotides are TGTGCCAGCAGTTTATTGACAGGGGGCGCATGGAATGAGCAGTTCTTC.

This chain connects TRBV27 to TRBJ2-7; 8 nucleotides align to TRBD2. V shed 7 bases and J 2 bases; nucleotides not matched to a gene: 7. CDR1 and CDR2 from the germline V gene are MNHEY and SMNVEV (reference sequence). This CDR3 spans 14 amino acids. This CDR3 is CASTPAGGPYEQYF. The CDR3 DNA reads TGTGCCAGCACTCCGGCGGGAGGTCCCTACGAGCAGTACTTC.

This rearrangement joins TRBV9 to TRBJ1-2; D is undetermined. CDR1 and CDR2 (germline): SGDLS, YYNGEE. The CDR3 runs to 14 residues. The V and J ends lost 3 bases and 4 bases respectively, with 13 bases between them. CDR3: CASSGRREGYGYTF. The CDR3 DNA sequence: TGTGCCAGCAGCGGGCGGCGGGAAGGCTATGGCTACACCTTC.

As DNA, the CDR3 is TGTGCCAGCAGCAGAGGGACAGGTGAAGCTTTCTTT. It is translated as CASSRGTGEAFF. This chain joins TRBV9 and TRBJ1-1; 8 nucleotides align to TRBD1. The CDR3 consists of 12 residues. CDR1 and CDR2 (germline): SGDLS, YYNGEE. V shed 4 bases, J shed 7 bases, and the junction held 3 bases outside the gene matches.

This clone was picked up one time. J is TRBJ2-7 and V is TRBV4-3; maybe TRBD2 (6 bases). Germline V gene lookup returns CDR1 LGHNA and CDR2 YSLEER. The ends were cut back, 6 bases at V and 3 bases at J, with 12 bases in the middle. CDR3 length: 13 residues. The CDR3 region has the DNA TGCGCCAGCAGTACGGGACTCGGCTACGAGCAGTACTTC. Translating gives CASSTGLGYEQYF.

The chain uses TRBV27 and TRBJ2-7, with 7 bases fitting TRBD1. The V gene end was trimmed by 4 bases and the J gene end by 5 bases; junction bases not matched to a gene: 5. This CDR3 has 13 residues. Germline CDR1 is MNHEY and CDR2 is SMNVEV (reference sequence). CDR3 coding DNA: TGTGCCAGCAGTTATAGGGGGCAACACGAGCAGTACTTC. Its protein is CASSYRGQHEQYF.

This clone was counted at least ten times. The CDR3 protein is CASNADFEAFF. The CDR3 coding sequence is TGTGCCAGTAACGCAGACTTTGAAGCTTTCTTT. The rearrangement uses TRBV19 and TRBJ1-1; no clear D gene. The CDR3 loop spans 11 amino acids. The V and J ends lost 7 bases and 7 bases respectively, with 10 bases between them. Germline values: CDR1 LNHDA, CDR2 SQIVND (reference sequence).

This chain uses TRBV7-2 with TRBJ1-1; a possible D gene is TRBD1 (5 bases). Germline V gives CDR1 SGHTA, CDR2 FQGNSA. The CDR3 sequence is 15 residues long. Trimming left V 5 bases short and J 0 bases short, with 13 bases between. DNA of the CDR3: TGTGCCAGCAGCCCCCGCGGGGCCTTGAACACTGAAGCTTTCTTT. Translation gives CASSPRGALNTEAFF.

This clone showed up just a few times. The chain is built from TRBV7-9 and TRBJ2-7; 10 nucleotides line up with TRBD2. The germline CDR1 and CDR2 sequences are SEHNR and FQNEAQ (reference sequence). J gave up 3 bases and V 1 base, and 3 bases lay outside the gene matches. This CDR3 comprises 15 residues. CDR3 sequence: CASSLGLAGGYEQYF. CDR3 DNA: TGTGCCAGCAGCTTAGGTTTAGCGGGAGGCTACGAGCAGTACTTC.

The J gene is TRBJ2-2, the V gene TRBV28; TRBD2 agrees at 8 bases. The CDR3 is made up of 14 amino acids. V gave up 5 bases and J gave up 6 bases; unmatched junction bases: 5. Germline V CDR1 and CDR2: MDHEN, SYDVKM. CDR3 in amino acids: CASSLAGLAGELFF. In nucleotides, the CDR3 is TGTGCCAGCAGTCTAGCGGGCCTGGCCGGGGAGCTGTTTTTT.

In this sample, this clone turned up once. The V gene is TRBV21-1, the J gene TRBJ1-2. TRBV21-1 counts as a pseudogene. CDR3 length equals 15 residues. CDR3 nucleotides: TGTGCCAGCAGCAAAAAGGAGAGGGAGGGTTGTGGCTACACCTTC. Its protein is CASSKKEREGCGYTF.

CDR3 region: CAWGGPGGHQPQHF. CDR3 sequence (DNA): TGTGCCTGGGGTGGTCCAGGGGGGCATCAGCCCCAGCATTTT. The V call is TRBV30, the J call TRBJ1-5; TRBD1 aligns across 7 bases. Germline CDR1 reads GTSNPN; CDR2 reads SVGIG (reference sequence). This CDR3 has 14 amino acids. V was clipped by 5 bases and J by 5 bases; unmatched bases: 9.

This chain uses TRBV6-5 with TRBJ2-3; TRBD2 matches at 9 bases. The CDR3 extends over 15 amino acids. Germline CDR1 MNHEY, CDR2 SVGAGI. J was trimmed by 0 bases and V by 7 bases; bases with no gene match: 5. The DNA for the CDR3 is TGTGCCAGCACGCGGCTAGCGGGGAGCACAGATACGCAGTATTTT. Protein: CASTRLAGSTDTQYF.

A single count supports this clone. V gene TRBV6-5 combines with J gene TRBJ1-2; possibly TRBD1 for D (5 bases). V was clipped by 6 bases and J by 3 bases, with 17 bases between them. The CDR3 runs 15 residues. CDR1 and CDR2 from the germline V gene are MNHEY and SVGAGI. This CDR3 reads CASRTGTAEDYGYTF. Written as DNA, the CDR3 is TGTGCCAGCAGAACCGGGACTGCAGAAGACTATGGCTACACCTTC.

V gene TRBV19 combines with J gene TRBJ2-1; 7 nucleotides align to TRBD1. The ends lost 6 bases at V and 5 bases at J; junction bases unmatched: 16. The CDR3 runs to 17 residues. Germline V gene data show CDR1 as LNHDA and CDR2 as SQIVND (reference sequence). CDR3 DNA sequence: TGTGCCAGTAGCCCCTTTTTACAGGGGTCGGGAAACAATGAGCAGTTCTTC. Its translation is CASSPFLQGSGNNEQFF.